This T cell receptor beta chain was documented in a study of vaccination effects on CD4 cells after COVID-19. Broader study findings: Clones induced by infection and by vaccine showed marked clonal contraction late after vaccination.

CDR3 length: 15 amino acids. Trimming stripped 4 bases from V and 0 bases from J, with 8 bases between. Germline assignment: CDR1 SGHKS and CDR2 YYEKEE (reference sequence). TCRdb's table, derived via immunoSEQ multiplex PCR, lists solely in-frame clones and lacks some. The repertoire has tens of thousands of clones, about 80% of them found once; the top ten carry 12%. After expansion with viral peptide pools in the ViraFEST assay, antigen-specific CD4+ T cells were sequenced. The culture ran for around 10 days before CD4+ T cells were isolated. Recipients of the vaccine had no prior SARS-CoV-2 infection and negative nucleocapsid antibodies. A few million PBMC were placed in each well, which was supplemented with roughly 9.1 IU/ml IL-2 and around 9.4 ug/ml peptides. A half-medium replacement with IL-2 medium was carried out on days 3 and 7. This clone has more than one count but fewer than ten. Its target is unknown.

The receptor was derived from a human donor who received a COVID-19 vaccine. The chain has TRBV5-5 and TRBJ2-6; D ambiguous. The specimen comprised CD4+ T cells from PBMCs cultured with SARS-CoV-2 spike peptides, sampled before COVID-19 vaccination. CDR3 coding DNA: TGTGCCAGCAGCATCCTGAGCTCTGGGGCCAACGTCCTGACTTTC. Its protein is CASSILSSGANVLTF.